This TCR beta chain is drawn from a study of T cell responses to AZD1222 COVID-19 vaccine. Trimming cost V 2 bases and J 9 bases, with 17 bases left between them. The CDR3 is 16 residues long. CDR1 and CDR2 from the germline V gene are KGHSH and LQKENI. Data came from immunoSEQ multiplex PCR; TCRdb stores just in-frame clones and leaves some out. The profile shows about 190,000 clones, 92% of them singletons. The sequencing here drew on peripheral blood, taken on day 0 of AZD1222 vaccination. The TCR sequence derives from an adult in good health. This chain connects TRBV18 to TRBJ1-6; perhaps TRBD1 as D (5 bases). The DNA of the CDR3 is TGTGCCAGCTCACCAGGCCCCGCCCAGGGTGGTTCACCCCTCCACTTT. Its protein product is CASSPGPAQGGSPLHF.